The TCR beta chain described here comes from a study of shared clonotypes between healthy human individuals. PCR replicates performed on unsorted PBMC used around 0.3 ug DNA, 25,000 to 35,000 T cell genomes. Data came from immunoSEQ multiplex PCR; TCRdb stores just in-frame clones and leaves some out. The table has fewer than 650,000 clones, around 80% seen once. CDR1 and CDR2 (germline): MDHEN, SYDVKM. V trimming: 5 bases; J trimming: 3 bases; junction bases outside the gene matches: 5. CDR3 size: 14 residues. The V call is TRBV28, the J call TRBJ1-1, with 8 bases identical to TRBD1. The clonotype originates from a woman between 40 and 55 years old in good health. Some clones in this sample may be carry-over from other donors' samples. Sequences were obtained from PBMCs. CDR3 loop: CASSQYRGDTEAFF. CDR3 coding DNA: TGTGCCAGCAGTCAATACAGGGGGGACACTGAAGCTTTCTTT.